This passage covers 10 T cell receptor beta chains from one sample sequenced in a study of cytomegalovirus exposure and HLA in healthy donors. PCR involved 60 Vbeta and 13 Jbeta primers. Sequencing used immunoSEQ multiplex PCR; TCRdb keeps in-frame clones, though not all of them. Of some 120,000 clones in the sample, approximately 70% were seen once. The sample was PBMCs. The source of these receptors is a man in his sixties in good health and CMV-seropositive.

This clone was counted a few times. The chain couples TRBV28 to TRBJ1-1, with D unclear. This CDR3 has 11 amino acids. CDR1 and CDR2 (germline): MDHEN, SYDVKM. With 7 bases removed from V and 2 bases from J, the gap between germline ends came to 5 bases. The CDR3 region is CASTHNTEAFF. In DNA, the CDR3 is TGTGCCAGCACCCATAACACTGAAGCTTTCTTT.

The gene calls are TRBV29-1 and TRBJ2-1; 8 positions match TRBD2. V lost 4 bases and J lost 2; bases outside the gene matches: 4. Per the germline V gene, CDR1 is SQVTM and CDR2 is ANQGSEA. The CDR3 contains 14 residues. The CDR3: CSVVSGGAYNEQFF. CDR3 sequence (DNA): TGCAGCGTTGTCTCCGGGGGGGCCTACAATGAGCAGTTCTTC.

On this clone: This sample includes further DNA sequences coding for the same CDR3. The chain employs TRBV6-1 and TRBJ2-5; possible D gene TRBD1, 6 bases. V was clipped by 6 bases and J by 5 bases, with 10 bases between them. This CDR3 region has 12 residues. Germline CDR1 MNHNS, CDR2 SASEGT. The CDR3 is CASSTGLETQYF. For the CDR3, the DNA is TGTGCCAGCAGCACAGGGTTGGAGACCCAGTACTTC.

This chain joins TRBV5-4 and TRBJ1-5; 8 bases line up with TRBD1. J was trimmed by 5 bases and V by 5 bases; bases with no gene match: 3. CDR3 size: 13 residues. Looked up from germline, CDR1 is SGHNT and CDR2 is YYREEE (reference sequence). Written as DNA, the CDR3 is TGTGCCAGCAGTCAGGGGGCTGATCAGCCCCAGCATTTT. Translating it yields CASSQGADQPQHF.

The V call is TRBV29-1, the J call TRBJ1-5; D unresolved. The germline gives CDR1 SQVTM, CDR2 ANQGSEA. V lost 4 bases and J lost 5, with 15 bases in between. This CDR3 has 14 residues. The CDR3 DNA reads TGCAGCGTTGTGATGCCTAATGATGATCAGCCCCAGCATTTT. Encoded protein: CSVVMPNDDQPQHF.

The CDR3 here is CASSVRRGNYGYTF. The CDR3 DNA reads TGTGCCAGCAGTGTCCGGAGGGGAAACTATGGCTACACCTTC. V is TRBV6-4 and J is TRBJ1-2; D perhaps matches TRBD1 (5 bases). CDR3 length: 14 amino acids. Per germline, CDR1 MRHNA and CDR2 SNTAGT. Trimming left V 4 bases short and J 2 bases short, with 11 bases between.

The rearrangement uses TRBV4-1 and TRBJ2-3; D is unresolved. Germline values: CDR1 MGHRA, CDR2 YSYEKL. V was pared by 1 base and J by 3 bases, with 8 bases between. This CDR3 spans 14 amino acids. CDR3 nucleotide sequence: TGCGCCAGCAGCCAAGGTAGAGCGACAGATACGCAGTATTTT. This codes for CASSQGRATDTQYF.

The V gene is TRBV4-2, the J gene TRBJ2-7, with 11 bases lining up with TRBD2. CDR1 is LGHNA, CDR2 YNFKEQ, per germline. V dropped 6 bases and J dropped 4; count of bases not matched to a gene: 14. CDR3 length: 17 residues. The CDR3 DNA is TGTGCCAGCAGTCTTAGCGGGGGGGCCGATCACGGGTACGAGCAGTACTTC. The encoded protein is CASSLSGGADHGYEQYF.

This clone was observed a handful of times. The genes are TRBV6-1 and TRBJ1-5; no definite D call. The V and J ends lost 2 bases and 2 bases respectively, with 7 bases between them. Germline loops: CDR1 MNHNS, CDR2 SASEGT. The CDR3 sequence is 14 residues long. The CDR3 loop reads CASSELPGNQPQHF. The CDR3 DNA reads TGTGCCAGCAGTGAACTCCCTGGCAATCAGCCCCAGCATTTT.

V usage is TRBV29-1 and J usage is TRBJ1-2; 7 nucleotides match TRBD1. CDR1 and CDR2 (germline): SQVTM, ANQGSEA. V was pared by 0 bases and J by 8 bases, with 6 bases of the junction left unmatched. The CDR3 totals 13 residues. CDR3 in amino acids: CSVEDPGGLGYTF. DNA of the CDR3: TGCAGCGTTGAAGATCCAGGGGGGCTGGGCTACACCTTC.